The rows below give T cell receptor beta chains drawn from one sample of a study of blood T cell repertoires in COVID-19. The table came from immunoSEQ multiplex PCR; TCRdb's copy has only in-frame clones and leaves some out. Of tens of thousands of clones listed, just over 85% were seen once; the top ten hold 12%. Material: peripheral blood. All receptors derive from an older man with active COVID-19. Each CDR3 is given with its conserved first and last residue. Fields, in order: V gene, clone size, J gene, D gene, CDR3 protein, CDR3 DNA. The D gene is left open where the match is weak. Size is stated for part of the rows, as once, few or many counts, or as a class when the clone is expanded.

TRBV6-5	-	TRBJ1-2	TRBD1	CASSYSTPDRGYGYTF	TGTGCCAGCAGTTACTCTACCCCCGACAGGGGCTATGGCTACACCTTC
TRBV12-5	-	TRBJ1-2	-	CASGSDSNYGYTF	TGTGCTAGTGGTTCAGACAGCAACTATGGCTACACCTTC
TRBV19	-	TRBJ1-5	-	CASSIVTVDQPQHF	TGTGCCAGTAGTATAGTGACAGTGGATCAGCCCCAGCATTTT
TRBV7-8	once	TRBJ2-7	-	CASSLSGGLRDEQYF	TGTGCCAGCAGCTTAAGCGGAGGCCTCAGAGACGAGCAGTACTTC
TRBV5-1	once	TRBJ1-1	TRBD1	CASSWTGGNTEAFF	TGCGCCAGCAGCTGGACAGGGGGCAACACTGAAGCTTTCTTT
TRBV18	-	TRBJ2-5	-	CASSPPGYPRETQYF	TGTGCCAGCTCACCTCCAGGGTACCCGAGGGAGACCCAGTACTTC
TRBV5-4	-	TRBJ2-1	-	CASSLPQGGPYNEQFF	TGTGCCAGCAGCTTACCACAGGGTGGGCCATACAATGAGCAGTTCTTC
TRBV12-5	-	TRBJ1-1	-	CATGWQGYTEAFF	TGTGCTACCGGGTGGCAGGGATACACTGAAGCTTTCTTT
TRBV7-2	-	TRBJ2-5	TRBD1	CASSPRTGTETQYF	TGTGCCAGCAGCCCGCGGACAGGGACGGAGACCCAGTACTTC
TRBV7-9	-	TRBJ2-7	-	CASSNPTNPSYEQYF	TGTGCCAGCAGTAATCCTACCAACCCCTCCTACGAGCAGTACTTC
TRBV5-1	-	TRBJ2-3	-	CASSPFQGIADTQYF	TGCGCCAGCAGCCCCTTCCAAGGGATAGCGGATACGCAGTATTTT
TRBV2	-	TRBJ2-5	TRBD2	CASSEEMRTSGKETQYF	TGTGCCAGCAGTGAAGAGATGAGGACTAGCGGTAAAGAGACCCAGTACTTC
TRBV3-1/TRBV3-2	-	TRBJ2-3	TRBD1	CASSRRKGDRGDTQYF	TGTGCCAGCAGCCGACGGAAAGGGGACAGGGGTGATACGCAGTATTTT
TRBV4-3	-	TRBJ2-5	TRBD1	CASSQDLPGQGWETQYF	TGCGCCAGCAGCCAAGATCTCCCCGGACAGGGTTGGGAGACCCAGTACTTC
TRBV4-3	-	TRBJ1-4	TRBD1	CASSQASRDSEKLFF	TGCGCCAGCAGCCAAGCTAGCAGGGACAGCGAAAAACTGTTTTTT
TRBV7-3	-	TRBJ1-1	TRBD1	CASSGTGTTEAFF	TGTGCCAGCAGCGGGACAGGGACCACTGAAGCTTTCTTT
TRBV2	many	TRBJ2-2	TRBD2	CASTSGGELFF	TGTGCCAGCACTAGCGGGGGGGAGCTGTTTTTT
TRBV5-1	once	TRBJ1-1	-	CASSPEKGWNTEAFF	TGCGCCAGCTCCCCCGAGAAGGGGTGGAACACTGAAGCTTTCTTT
TRBV2	once	TRBJ2-5	-	CASSGRDEETQYF	TGTGCCAGCTCTGGACGGGATGAGGAGACCCAGTACTTC
TRBV7-3	-	TRBJ2-1	-	CASSAWTVSYNEQFF	TGTGCCAGCAGCGCCTGGACAGTTTCCTACAATGAGCAGTTCTTC
TRBV7-2	-	TRBJ2-6	TRBD2	CASSGRASGANVLTF	TGTGCCAGCAGCGGGAGGGCCTCTGGGGCCAACGTCCTGACTTTC
TRBV6-5	-	TRBJ1-4	-	CASRQFSTNEKLFF	TGTGCCAGCAGACAGTTTTCAACTAATGAAAAACTGTTTTTT
TRBV7-2	-	TRBJ2-5	-	CASSLFQETQYF	TGTGCCAGCAGCCTCTTCCAAGAGACCCAGTACTTC
TRBV5-1	-	TRBJ2-5	-	CASSLNGGALQETQYF	TGCGCCAGCAGCTTGAATGGAGGAGCCCTCCAAGAGACCCAGTACTTC
TRBV2	few	TRBJ1-2	-	CASRPGGIYYGYTF	TGTGCCAGCAGACCGGGGGGGATCTACTATGGCTACACCTTC
TRBV6-5	-	TRBJ1-5	TRBD1	CASLGQGVQPQHF	TGTGCCAGCCTGGGACAGGGGGTTCAGCCCCAGCATTTT
TRBV18	few	TRBJ2-7	-	CASSLSDRFYEQYF	TGTGCCAGCTCACTTTCGGACAGATTCTACGAGCAGTACTTC
TRBV18	-	TRBJ1-2	TRBD1	CASSPTGTGGLNGYTF	TGTGCCAGCTCACCAACCGGGACAGGGGGCCTGAATGGCTACACCTTC
TRBV7-6	-	TRBJ2-7	TRBD2	CASSRSGTSGGYEQYF	TGTGCCAGCAGCCGTTCCGGGACTAGCGGGGGATACGAGCAGTACTTC
TRBV5-1	-	TRBJ1-1	-	CASSEQGNTEAFF	TGCGCCAGCAGCGAACAGGGGAACACTGAAGCTTTCTTT
TRBV4-3	-	TRBJ2-7	-	CASSQEPSRGVEQYF	TGCGCCAGCAGCCAAGAGCCTTCCAGGGGGGTCGAGCAGTACTTC
TRBV19	-	TRBJ1-2	-	CASSRGGTNYGYTF	TGTGCCAGTTCGAGAGGCGGAACCAACTATGGCTACACCTTC
TRBV4-3	-	TRBJ2-3	-	CASSPRTGDVPSTDTQYF	TGCGCCAGCAGCCCAAGAACGGGGGACGTGCCGAGCACAGATACGCAGTATTTT
TRBV5-6	-	TRBJ2-7	-	CASSRMGAESYEQYF	TGTGCCAGCAGCCGGATGGGGGCAGAGTCCTACGAGCAGTACTTC
TRBV6-6	-	TRBJ1-5	TRBD1	CASSYSDGTGAQPQHF	TGTGCCAGCAGTTACTCGGATGGGACAGGGGCCCAGCCCCAGCATTTT
TRBV19	-	TRBJ1-2	TRBD1	CASRGTGGAGGYTF	TGTGCCAGTAGGGGGACAGGGGGCGCCGGTGGCTACACCTTC
TRBV5-4	-	TRBJ2-1	TRBD1	CASSLGGRDSEQFF	TGTGCCAGCAGCTTGGGGGGCAGGGACAGTGAGCAGTTCTTC